This TCR beta chain is from a study of identical twins (dated by TCRdb to the mid-2010s). Describing the broader study: To test whether fetal clonotypes persist, this study deep-sequenced TCR alpha and beta repertoires from monozygotic twins, from unrelated adults of various ages, and from cord blood. To rule out contamination, replicate twin experiments were performed at different times with different library preparation protocols. Here is what the overall study found, with its caveats: Invariant T cells such as MAIT and iNKT could partly confound zero-insertion analyses, though diverse VJ usage argued against this for most clonotypes. Abundant cord blood beta clonotypes had fewer insertions, young adult naive repertoires showed a similar but weaker trend, and memory repertoires showed no such trend. Conclusions relied on cross-sectional statistical analysis, since the same donors could not be followed over many years. Excess twin sharing in beta out-of-frame sequences was weaker because fewer shared sequences lowered the signal-to-noise ratio. In monozygotic twins, out-of-frame TCR alpha sharing was systematically underestimated by recombination models, although the models agreed with sharing between unrelated individuals. Compared with coincidental sharing between unrelated individuals, out-of-frame TCR alpha sequences shared between twins had an excess of sequences with low generation probability.

All donors were healthy Caucasians. The twin cohort comprised three pairs of female monozygotic twins, all aged about 18 to 30 years. The RNA used for TCR libraries was isolated from peripheral blood mononuclear cells. Libraries were built with 5' RACE. Sequencer: Illumina HiSeq 2000. Template switching introduced a universal primer binding site; the final cDNA contained a unique molecular identifier, enabling accurate counting of TCR cDNA molecules. Specific primers in the conserved constant-segment region were used to synthesize first-strand cDNA for the TCR alpha and beta chains. To control for contamination, every cDNA library carried two barcodes: a SMART-Mk sample barcode plus Illumina barcodes. TruSeq adapter sequences, together with Illumina sample barcodes, were added in two successive PCR steps. TCR alpha and beta cDNA libraries were sequenced on the Illumina HiSeq platform with custom primers. The paper's processing steps were these. MiGEC processed the raw reads to extract unique molecular identifiers, while MiXCR was used to determine the CDR3 positions. For each individual, recombination models were inferred using an EM algorithm with the repgenHMM and IGoR tools. Shared clonotypes were analyzed with the tcR package in R, and sharing was normalized by the product of cloneset sizes. To study raw recombination without the effects of thymic and clonal selection, out-of-frame nonproductive sequences were analyzed. In TCRdb, the public reads were trimmed at Q25 with fastp and aligned with MiXCR, with productive beta chains retained. Entries that share a CDR3 protein sequence are merged under the most common genes and DNA. Here the V and J calls rest on TCRdb's processing, not on the authors' analysis. The sample includes some 790,000 distinct CDR3 sequences, with 15% to 20% observed a single time. The ten biggest clones cover approximately 14% of the sample.

About this clonotype itself: Its antigen is not yet known. No much larger clone is present one base from it, and per-base qualities are unavailable.

The CDR3 starts with the cysteine, ends with the phenylalanine, and has 14 residues. This entry keeps only the CDR3 DNA: 42 bases, framed from base 1. Trimming leaves V shorter by 4 bases and J shorter by 2 bases, with the junction holding 2 bases beyond the gene matches. These data are also associated with another study on T cells expressing NK-cell markers. The second investigation adds: Under ten donors provided sorted CD3+CD56+NKG2C+, CD3+CD56+NKG2C- and CD3+CD56-NKG2C+ T-cell subsets, whose TCR beta-chain repertoires were profiled. Among the eight sequenced donors, seven were HCMV-seropositive and one was HCMV-seronegative. To restrict sorting to alphabetaTCR-expressing T cells, an anti-gammadeltaTCR antibody was added in several experiments. For roughly six donors, the dominant CD3+CD56+NKG2C+ clonotypes were among the top 10 CD8+ clonotypes and accounted for about 1.0-7.5% of CD8+ T cells. Those dominant clonotypes were again the most abundant among CD3+CD56-NKG2C+ cells in a handful of donors, at about 28.3-60.1%. It remained unclear whether the expanded NKG2C-expressing T cell clones were specific for HCMV antigens. The eight sequenced donors were randomly selected healthy volunteers, three men and five women. A commercial ELISA kit detecting HCMV-specific IgG in serum was used to determine HCMV serostatus. For six donors, bulk peripheral blood T-cell repertoires were also sequenced from unsorted PBMC. MIGEC handled demultiplexing of the reads and grouping by UMI, while MiTCR was used to assemble and quantify clonotypes. To exclude erroneous sequences, any TCR cDNA sequence not supported by at least two reads was discarded. The tcR package was used for downstream repertoire analysis, with clonotypes matched between fractions based on CDR3 nucleotide sequence plus V segment. Antigen specificity was annotated against VDJdb with VDJmatch, allowing one amino acid substitution in CDR3.

In this chain, TRBV12-3 or TRBV12-4 is recombined with TRBJ2-5; 9 middle bases align to TRBD2. This TCR was sampled from a woman under 30 in good health. Sample: PBMCs. The nucleotide sequence reads TGTGCCAGCAGTTCCCTAGCGGGACAAGAGACCCAGTACTTC. It is translated as CASSSLAGQETQYF.